The present TCR beta chain was sequenced within a study of blood T cell repertoires in COVID-19. Study overall: Sample material is recorded as cDNA or gDNA derived from T cells, B-cell-depleted T cells, or PBMCs.

Individuals drawn from about two dozen US areas were roughly 18 to 95 years old. Allocation to cohorts depended on clinical history reported by the participants. Produced via immunoSEQ multiplex PCR; TCRdb's table is partial and in-frame only. The table has over 120,000 clones, around 85% seen once. V lost 2 bases to trimming and J lost 1 base, with 8 bases between them. The CDR3 loop spans 14 amino acids. Per germline, CDR1 SGHAT and CDR2 FQNNGV. This chain connects TRBV11-2 to TRBJ1-1, with D unresolved. The sequencing input was PBMCs or T cells enriched from blood (not recorded which). The TCR comes from a man between 50 and 59 years old who had recovered from COVID-19. The CDR3 region is CASSLLEGNTEAFF. The CDR3 DNA follows: TGTGCCAGCAGCTTATTAGAGGGGAACACTGAAGCTTTCTTT. Using reference TRBV11-2 and TRBJ1-1 for the parts outside the CDR3, the full variable domain is EAGVAQSPRYKIIEKRQSVAFWCNPISGHATLYWYQQILGQGPKLLIQFQNNGVVDDSQLPKDRFSAERLKGVDSTLKIQPAKLEDSAVYLCASSLLEGNTEAFFGQGTRLTVV.